This T cell receptor beta chain came from a study of blood T cell repertoires in COVID-19. At the level of the study: Sites in the United States, Italy and Spain provided acute and convalescent COVID-19 samples. Nucleic acid was either cDNA or gDNA, and it came from T cells, B-cell-depleted T cells, or PBMCs.

Germline V gene sequence: CDR1 LGHNA, CDR2 YNFKEQ. Trimming shortened V by 4 bases and J by 4 bases, and 14 bases separated the two germline ends. The CDR3 is made up of 15 amino acids. Original processing notes: Amplification of reference gene primers provided the estimated nucleated cell counts. Measured with immunoSEQ multiplex PCR; TCRdb has only the in-frame clones, and not every one. V and J calls and clone size are as listed in that table; D and trimming were resolved from the DNA. The sample includes 150,000 to 200,000 clones, about 83% of them seen just once. V and J are TRBV4-2 and TRBJ1-5; no clear D gene. The sequenced material came from peripheral blood. The TCR was taken from a human donor in a cohort sampled during active COVID-19. The CDR3 nucleotides read TGTGCCAGCAGCCCCACGCGGAGCGGTAATCAGCCCCAGCATTTT. Residues: CASSPTRSGNQPQHF.